One TCR beta chain is described in this entry. Libraries were prepared by immunoSEQ multiplex PCR; TCRdb keeps only in-frame clonotypes and omits some of them. Among fewer than 50,000 clones listed, 82% were seen once. This specimen belongs to a study of OX40 agonist ivuxolimab in advanced cancers. Study background: The dose of intravenous ivuxolimab that patients received every 2 weeks ranged from 0.01 to 10 mg/kg. Previous treatment with anti-PD-1, anti-PD-L1 or anti-CTLA-4 therapy was allowed; approximately 40% had received some. With a range of roughly 20 to 80, age averaged approximately 55 years, and 65% to 90% were male.

A history of autoimmune disease or systemic immunosuppression excluded patients. V lost 5 bases and J lost 8; bases outside the gene matches: 9. Germline-derived CDR1 and CDR2 are SEHNR and FQNEAQ (reference sequence). The CDR3 consists of 15 residues. The V call is TRBV7-9, the J call TRBJ2-1; TRBD2 agrees at 10 bases. The TCR comes from an adult with an advanced solid tumor such as melanoma, head and neck, liver or kidney cancer. The specimen was CD4+ or CD8+ T cells sorted from blood, collected in a trial of the OX40 agonist ivuxolimab. This chain's CDR3 is CASSKRLAGNDEQFF. CDR3 coding DNA: TGTGCCAGCAGCAAGCGACTAGCGGGTAATGATGAGCAGTTCTTC.